These T cell receptor beta chains were read from a single sample in a study of blood T cell repertoires in COVID-19. The assay was immunoSEQ multiplex PCR, and TCRdb's table has in-frame clones only and misses some. The sample comprises over 45,000 clones, roughly 80% of which are singletons, and roughly 6.4% rests with the top ten. Sample: peripheral blood. Receptors originate from a human donor in a cohort sampled during active or convalescent COVID-19. Both conserved end residues are part of each CDR3. Each record gives: V gene, D gene, clone size, J gene, CDR3 protein, CDR3 DNA. D genes are given only for firm matches. A row's size may be missing; if present it is once, few, many or a size class.

V: TRBV19; D: TRBD1; size: few; J: TRBJ1-5; CDR3: CASSPGQGAWQPQHF; DNA: TGTGCCAGTAGTCCGGGACAGGGGGCATGGCAGCCCCAGCATTTT
V: TRBV9; D: TRBD1; size: NA; J: TRBJ1-1; CDR3: CASSVGDREAFF; DNA: TGTGCCAGCAGCGTAGGGGACAGGGAGGCTTTCTTT
V: TRBV2; D: TRBD2; size: NA; J: TRBJ2-7; CDR3: CASSDRTSGATYEQYF; DNA: TGTGCCAGCAGTGATCGGACTAGCGGAGCGACCTACGAGCAGTACTTC
V: TRBV3-1/TRBV3-2; D: TRBD1; size: NA; J: TRBJ1-6; CDR3: CASSRQGAGNSPLHF; DNA: TGTGCCAGCAGTAGACAGGGGGCAGGTAATTCACCCCTCCACTTT
V: TRBV28; D: TRBD1; size: NA; J: TRBJ2-3; CDR3: CASRGTVSTDTQYF; DNA: TGTGCCAGCAGGGGGACAGTTAGCACAGATACGCAGTATTTT
V: TRBV24-1; D: NA; size: NA; J: TRBJ1-2; CDR3: CATSDFSVNYGYTF; DNA: TGTGCCACCAGTGATTTTTCAGTTAACTATGGCTACACCTTC
V: TRBV13; D: TRBD1; size: NA; J: TRBJ1-5; CDR3: CANERTGLSYSNQPQHF; DNA: TGTGCCAACGAAAGGACAGGGCTAAGTTATAGCAATCAGCCCCAGCATTTT
V: TRBV6-6; D: NA; size: NA; J: TRBJ1-2; CDR3: CASSSQMGQGSAGYTF; DNA: TGTGCCAGCAGTTCCCAAATGGGACAAGGGAGCGCGGGCTACACCTTC
V: TRBV7-2; D: TRBD1; size: NA; J: TRBJ1-2; CDR3: CASSPRQGAVDYTF; DNA: TGTGCCAGCAGCCCTCGACAGGGGGCGGTCGACTACACCTTC
V: TRBV7-8; D: TRBD1; size: NA; J: TRBJ1-6; CDR3: CASSFGGQDSPLHF; DNA: TGTGCCAGCAGCTTCGGGGGACAGGATTCACCCCTCCACTTT
V: TRBV11-2; D: NA; size: NA; J: TRBJ2-1; CDR3: CASQPPGAYNEQFF; DNA: TGTGCCAGCCAGCCGCCGGGTGCCTACAATGAGCAGTTCTTC
V: TRBV28; D: TRBD2; size: NA; J: TRBJ2-2; CDR3: CASSRRGLAGRTGELFF; DNA: TGTGCCAGCAGTCGGCGGGGACTAGCGGGGAGGACCGGGGAGCTGTTTTTT
V: TRBV18; D: NA; size: NA; J: TRBJ2-7; CDR3: CASSPTLAEAYEQYF; DNA: TGTGCCAGCTCACCGACTTTGGCAGAAGCCTACGAGCAGTACTTC
V: TRBV5-1; D: NA; size: NA; J: TRBJ2-6; CDR3: CASSLGTGPSSGANVLTF; DNA: TGCGCCAGCAGCTTGGGAACAGGGCCCAGCTCTGGGGCCAACGTCCTGACTTTC
V: TRBV9; D: TRBD2; size: NA; J: TRBJ2-5; CDR3: CASSSFLAGGQETQYF; DNA: TGTGCCAGCTCATCGTTTCTAGCGGGGGGACAAGAGACCCAGTACTTC
V: TRBV19; D: TRBD1; size: once; J: TRBJ1-3; CDR3: CASSIYIDRGPGNTIYF; DNA: TGTGCCAGTAGTATCTATATCGACAGGGGGCCTGGAAACACCATATATTTT
V: TRBV5-6; D: NA; size: NA; J: TRBJ1-5; CDR3: CASSLWPGFNQPQHF; DNA: TGTGCCAGCAGCTTGTGGCCAGGCTTCAATCAGCCCCAGCATTTT
V: TRBV29-1; D: TRBD1; size: few; J: TRBJ2-7; CDR3: CSAAPGTGATYEQYF; DNA: TGCAGCGCTGCCCCCGGGACAGGGGCCACCTACGAGCAGTACTTC
V: TRBV18; D: TRBD2; size: NA; J: TRBJ2-3; CDR3: CASSPKSSGGPDTQYF; DNA: TGTGCCAGCTCACCAAAGTCTAGCGGGGGACCAGATACGCAGTATTTT
V: TRBV7-2; D: NA; size: NA; J: TRBJ1-4; CDR3: CASSPTLQDEKLFF; DNA: TGTGCCAGCAGCCCGACGCTACAGGATGAAAAACTGTTTTTT
V: TRBV7-9; D: NA; size: once; J: TRBJ2-1; CDR3: CASSPSGYEQFF; DNA: TGTGCCAGCAGCCCAAGCGGGTATGAGCAGTTCTTC
V: TRBV6-4; D: TRBD2; size: NA; J: TRBJ2-3; CDR3: CASSGLAGGEDTQYF; DNA: TGTGCCAGCAGCGGACTAGCGGGGGGCGAAGATACGCAGTATTTT
V: TRBV12-3/TRBV12-4; D: TRBD1; size: NA; J: TRBJ1-6; CDR3: CASNQGGNSPLHF; DNA: TGTGCCAGCAACCAGGGGGGTAATTCACCCCTCCACTTT
V: TRBV21-1; D: NA; size: NA; J: TRBJ2-7; CDR3: CASSKGRNSSHEQYF; DNA: TGTGCCAGCAGCAAAGGACGGAATAGCTCTCACGAGCAGTACTTC
V: TRBV19; D: NA; size: few; J: TRBJ2-2; CDR3: CASSKRTEANTGELFF; DNA: TGTGCCAGTAGTAAAAGGACAGAAGCGAACACCGGGGAGCTGTTTTTT
V: TRBV7-3; D: NA; size: NA; J: TRBJ2-1; CDR3: CASSLKATSSYNEQFF; DNA: TGTGCCAGCAGCTTAAAGGCCACTAGCTCCTACAATGAGCAGTTCTTC
V: TRBV6-6; D: NA; size: once; J: TRBJ2-5; CDR3: CASSYTRGETQYF; DNA: TGTGCCAGCAGTTATACCCGAGGAGAGACCCAGTACTTC
V: TRBV10-3; D: TRBD1; size: NA; J: TRBJ2-2; CDR3: CAISTPGQGARGELFF; DNA: TGTGCCATCAGTACACCGGGACAGGGGGCTCGCGGGGAGCTGTTTTTT